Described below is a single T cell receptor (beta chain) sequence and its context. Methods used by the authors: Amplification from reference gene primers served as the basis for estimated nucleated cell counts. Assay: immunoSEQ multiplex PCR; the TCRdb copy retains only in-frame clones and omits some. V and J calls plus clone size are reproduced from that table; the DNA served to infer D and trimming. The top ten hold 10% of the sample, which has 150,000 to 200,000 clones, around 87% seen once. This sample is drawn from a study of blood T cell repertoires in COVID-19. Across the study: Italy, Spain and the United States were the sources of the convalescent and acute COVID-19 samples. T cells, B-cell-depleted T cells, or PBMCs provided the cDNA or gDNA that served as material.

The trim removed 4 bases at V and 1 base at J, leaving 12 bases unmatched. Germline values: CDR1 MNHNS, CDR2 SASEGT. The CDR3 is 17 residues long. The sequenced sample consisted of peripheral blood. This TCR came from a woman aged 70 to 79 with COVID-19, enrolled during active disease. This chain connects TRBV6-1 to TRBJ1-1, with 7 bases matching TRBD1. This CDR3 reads CASSARQGPRGNTEAFF. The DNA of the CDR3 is TGTGCCAGCAGTGCCCGACAGGGCCCGAGGGGGAACACTGAAGCTTTCTTT.